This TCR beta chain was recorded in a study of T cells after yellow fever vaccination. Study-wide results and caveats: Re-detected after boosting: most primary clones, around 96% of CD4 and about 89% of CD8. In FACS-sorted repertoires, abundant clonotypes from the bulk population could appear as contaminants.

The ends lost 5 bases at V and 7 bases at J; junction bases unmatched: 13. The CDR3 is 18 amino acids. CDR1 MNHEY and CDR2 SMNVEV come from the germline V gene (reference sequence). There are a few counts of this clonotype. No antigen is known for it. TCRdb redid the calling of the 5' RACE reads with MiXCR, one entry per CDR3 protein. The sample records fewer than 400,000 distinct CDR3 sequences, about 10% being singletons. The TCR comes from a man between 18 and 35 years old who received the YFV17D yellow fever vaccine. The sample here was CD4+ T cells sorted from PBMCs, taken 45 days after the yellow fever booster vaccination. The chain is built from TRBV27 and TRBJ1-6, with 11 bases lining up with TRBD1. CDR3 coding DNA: TGTGCCAGCAGTCAGCGATGGACAGGGGGCACGGTAAATTCACCCCTCCACTTT. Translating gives CASSQRWTGGTVNSPLHF.